This T cell receptor (beta chain) was identified during a study of shared clonotypes between healthy human individuals. As to this clone: The target antigen is unknown.

This CDR3 comprises 14 residues. Trimming shortened V by 0 bases and J by 1 base, and 7 bases separated the two germline ends. Germline CDR1 is SGHRS and CDR2 is YFSETQ. Study results and limitations: In a few donors, around 5.5% of naive CD4 clonotypes appeared in common.

The data were produced by immunoSEQ multiplex PCR, yet TCRdb's version contains in-frame clones alone and is incomplete. The repertoire consists of fewer than 1.6 million clones, with 98% occurring once and the leading ten covering 0.36%. Sequencing was done on a sample of naive CD4+ T cells sorted from blood. Subset reported: CD45RA+ positively selected. This chain links TRBV5-1 with TRBJ1-1; tentative D call: TRBD1 (5 bases). The receptor was isolated from a man between 25 and 39 years old in good health. The CDR3 DNA reads as TGCGCCAGCAGCTTGGAGGGGCAGAACACTGAAGCTTTCTTT. It is translated as CASSLEGQNTEAFF.